The 14 T cell receptor beta chains below were found in one sample sequenced in a study of immune cell composition in non-small cell lung cancer. This table comes from immunoSEQ multiplex PCR, and its TCRdb copy is limited to in-frame clones, with some not included. The profile shows thousands of clones, roughly 78% of them singletons. The sample taken for sequencing was lung tumor tissue. The receptors here all came from a human donor with non-small cell lung cancer.

The rearrangement joins TRBV18 to TRBJ1-6; the match to TRBD1 covers 7 bases. Germline CDR1 and CDR2: KGHSH and LQKENI. V lost 6 bases, J lost 5 bases, and 7 bases stayed unmatched. The CDR3 spans 15 residues. The CDR3 DNA reads TGTGCCAGCTCCACCGGGACAGTGGATAATTCACCCCTCCACTTT. Protein product: CASSTGTVDNSPLHF. The full variable domain, in which reference TRBV18 and TRBJ1-6 provide the parts outside the CDR3, is NAGVMQNPRHLVRRRGQEARLRCSPMKGHSHVYWYRQLPEEGLKFMVYLQKENIIDESGMPKERFSAEFPKEGPSILRIQQVVRGDSAAYFCASSTGTVDNSPLHFGNGTRLTVT.

The chain has TRBV5-1 and TRBJ1-1, with D possibly TRBD1 on 6 matching bases. The CDR3 runs 15 residues. Germline V gene sequence: CDR1 SGHRS, CDR2 YFSETQ. The V end was cut by 4 bases, the J end by 1 base, with 14 bases between. The CDR3 region is CASSHYRVENTEAFF. The CDR3 coding sequence is TGCGCCAGCAGCCACTACAGGGTAGAGAACACTGAAGCTTTCTTT.

V gene TRBV28 combines with J gene TRBJ1-5; 8 bases fit TRBD1. V trimming: 1 base; J trimming: 14 bases; junction bases outside the gene matches: 13. This CDR3 is 15 amino acids long. Germline-derived CDR1 and CDR2 are MDHEN and SYDVKM. CDR3 DNA: TGTGCCAGCAGTTTATTGAGTGAGGCTGGGGGACAGGAGCATTTT. As protein: CASSLLSEAGGQEHF. The full variable domain, its missing parts supplied by reference TRBV28 and TRBJ1-5, is DVKVTQSSRYLVKRTGEKVFLECVQDMDHENMFWYRQDPGLGLRLIYFSYDVKMKEKGDIPEGYSVSREKKERFSLILESASTNQTSMYLCASSLLSEAGGQEHFGDGTRLSIL.

This clone came up once. This chain uses TRBV27 with TRBJ2-2; D remains ambiguous. The CDR3 runs 14 residues. Germline CDR1 and CDR2: MNHEY and SMNVEV (reference sequence). V lost 7 bases and J lost 0, with 9 bases in between. The CDR3 coding sequence is TGTGCCAGCACCAGCAACGCGAACACCGGGGAGCTGTTTTTT. Its protein product is CASTSNANTGELFF.

V usage is TRBV5-6 and J usage is TRBJ1-2; 7 nucleotides align to TRBD1. CDR3 length equals 16 residues. After removal of 3 bases from V and 5 bases from J, the junction contained 13 bases not matched to a gene. Germline V lookup: CDR1 SGHDT, CDR2 YYEEEE. CDR3 sequence (DNA): TGTGCCAGCAGCTCCCTTGAGACAGGGATGCGTTATGGCTACACCTTC. Protein product: CASSSLETGMRYGYTF.

The CDR3 coding sequence is TGCGCCAGCAGCTTGGTAGGGACAGGGGGCGATGGCTACACCTTC. Its translation: CASSLVGTGGDGYTF. The chain links TRBV5-1 to TRBJ1-2; 12 bases fit TRBD1. CDR3 length: 15 residues. The germline CDR1 and CDR2 sequences are SGHRS and YFSETQ. The J segment lost 6 bases and the V segment lost 0 bases, leaving 3 bases of the junction unmatched. The variable domain in full, with the rest retrieved from reference TRBV5-1 and TRBJ1-2, is KAGVTQTPRYLIKTRGQQVTLSCSPISGHRSVSWYQQTPGQGLQFLFEYFSETQRNKGNFPGRFSGRQFSNSRSEMNVSTLELGDSALYLCASSLVGTGGDGYTFGSGTRLTVV.

The chain is built from TRBV21-1 and TRBJ1-5; no DNA check was done on the table's D call, TRBD1. TRBV21-1 is a recognized pseudogene. This CDR3 spans 15 amino acids. CDR3 sequence reads: CASSTRDRPLEPQHF. The CDR3 coding sequence is TGTGCCAGCAGCACTCGGGACAGGCCGCTGGAGCCCCAGCATTTT.

This clone occurred a few times. The rearrangement uses TRBV6-5 and TRBJ2-7; no firm D call. This CDR3 has 13 amino acids. V shed 2 bases and J shed 3 bases, with 8 bases lying between them. CDR1 and CDR2 (germline): MNHEY, SVGAGI. The chain's CDR3 is CASSYDSSYEQYF. CDR3 nucleotides: TGTGCCAGCAGTTACGACTCAAGCTACGAGCAGTACTTC.

V is TRBV7-8 and J is TRBJ2-5; 8 bases are shared with TRBD1. Germline trimming cut 6 bases from V and 3 bases from J; bases unmatched to any gene: 6. The germline V gene encodes CDR1 SGHVS and CDR2 FQNEAQ. CDR3 length: 14 residues. The CDR3 DNA follows: TGTGCCAGCAGTACGGGACAGGTCAAAGAGACCCAGTACTTC. Its protein product is CASSTGQVKETQYF.

This rearrangement joins TRBV5-1 to TRBJ1-1; 8 bases are shared with TRBD1. V was clipped by 7 bases and J by 1 base; unmatched bases: 12. This CDR3 has 16 residues. Germline V gives CDR1 SGHRS, CDR2 YFSETQ. The CDR3 DNA sequence: TGCGCCAGCCAGAGCCAGGGGGCCCTCTCGAACACTGAAGCTTTCTTT. It translates to CASQSQGALSNTEAFF.

The chain uses TRBV7-9 and TRBJ1-1; 7 bases agree with TRBD1. This CDR3 has 13 residues. J lost 3 bases, V lost 5 bases, and 3 bases had no gene match. CDR1 SEHNR and CDR2 FQNEAQ come from the germline V gene (reference sequence). CDR3 DNA sequence: TGTGCCAGCAGCCATACAGGGGACACTGAAGCTTTCTTT. It specifies CASSHTGDTEAFF.

The V gene is TRBV5-4, the J gene TRBJ2-3; D is perhaps TRBD2 (5 bases). This CDR3 has 17 residues. Deletions cut 0 bases from V and 3 bases from J, with 17 bases between. Germline V gives CDR1 SGHNT, CDR2 YYREEE (reference sequence). CDR3 residues: CASSLGYYSPGTDTQYF. The DNA of the CDR3 is TGTGCCAGCAGCTTGGGGTACTACTCGCCGGGAACAGATACGCAGTATTTT.

The chain has TRBV5-6 and TRBJ1-1; D not resolved. Trimming removed 0 bases at V and 1 base at J, with 4 bases between. The CDR3 spans 13 residues. Per the germline V gene, CDR1 is SGHDT and CDR2 is YYEEEE. The CDR3 reads CASSLAENTEAFF. The CDR3, as DNA: TGTGCCAGCAGCTTGGCAGAGAACACTGAAGCTTTCTTT.

The genes are TRBV9 and TRBJ2-2, with 7 bases lining up with TRBD1. J was trimmed by 4 bases and V by 1 base; bases with no gene match: 7. In germline, CDR1 is SGDLS, CDR2 YYNGEE. The CDR3 sequence is 16 residues long. CDR3 protein: CASSVSTGWGTGELFF. CDR3 nucleotides: TGTGCCAGCAGCGTATCGACAGGGTGGGGCACCGGGGAGCTGTTTTTT.